This T cell receptor beta chain stems from a study of T-cell reconstitution after alpha-beta-depleted transplantation in children. Trimming pared 0 bases from V and 1 base from J, leaving 10 bases between. Germline V lookup: CDR1 GTSNPN, CDR2 SVGIG (reference sequence). This CDR3 has 15 amino acids. Molecular barcoding with unique molecular identifiers was used for the TCRbeta library. Using its own MiXCR run on the PCR reads, TCRdb lists one record per CDR3 protein. The data contain around 530,000 distinct CDR3 sequences, approximately 32% of them singletons. This clonotype has more than one count but fewer than ten.

Sequencing was performed on PBMCs from the stem cell graft donor, taken from the stem cell graft. The chain combines TRBV30 with TRBJ2-4; TRBD2 is a possible D gene (5 bases). This sequence originates from a human donor who donated a stem cell graft to a child with aplastic anemia. CDR3 protein: CAWSVGGSAKNIQYF. The CDR3 bases are TGTGCCTGGAGTGTGGGCGGGTCGGCCAAAAACATTCAGTACTTC.